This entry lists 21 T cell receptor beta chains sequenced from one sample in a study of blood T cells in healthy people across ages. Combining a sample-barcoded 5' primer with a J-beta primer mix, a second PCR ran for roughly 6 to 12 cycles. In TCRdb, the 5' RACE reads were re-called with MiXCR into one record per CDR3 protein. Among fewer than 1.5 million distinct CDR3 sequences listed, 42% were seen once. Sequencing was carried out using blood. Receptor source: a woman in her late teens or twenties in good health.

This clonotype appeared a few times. The CDR3 region has the DNA TGTGCCACCCTAGGGGGTGCATACGAGCAGTACTTC. It specifies CATLGGAYEQYF. The rearrangement uses TRBV28 and TRBJ2-7, with a tentative D call TRBD1 (6 bases). This CDR3 is 12 amino acids long. V was pared by 10 bases and J by 4 bases, with 14 bases between. In germline, CDR1 is MDHEN, CDR2 SYDVKM.

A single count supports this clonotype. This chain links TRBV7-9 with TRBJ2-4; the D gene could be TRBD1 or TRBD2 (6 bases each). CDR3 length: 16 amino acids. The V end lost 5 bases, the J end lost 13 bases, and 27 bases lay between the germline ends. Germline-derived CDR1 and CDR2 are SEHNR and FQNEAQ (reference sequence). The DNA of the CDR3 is TGTGCCAGCAGCGCGCCTCCCCGGGGGCTCCAAGATACCCAGTACTTC. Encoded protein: CASSAPPRGLQDTQYF. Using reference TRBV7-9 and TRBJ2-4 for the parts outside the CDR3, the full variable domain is DTGVSQNPRHKITKRGQNVTFRCDPISEHNRLYWYRQTLGQGPEFLTYFQNEAQLEKSRLLSDRFSAERPKGSFSTLEIQRTEQGDSAMYLCASSAPPRGLQDTQYFGAGTRLSVL.

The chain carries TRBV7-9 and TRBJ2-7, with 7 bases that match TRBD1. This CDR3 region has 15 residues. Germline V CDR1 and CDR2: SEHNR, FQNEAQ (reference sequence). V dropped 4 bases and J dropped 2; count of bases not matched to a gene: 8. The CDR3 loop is CASSSEGTDTYEQYF. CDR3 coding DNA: TGTGCCAGCAGCTCCGAGGGGACAGACACCTACGAGCAGTACTTC. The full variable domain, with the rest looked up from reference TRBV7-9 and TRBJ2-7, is DTGVSQNPRHKITKRGQNVTFRCDPISEHNRLYWYRQTLGQGPEFLTYFQNEAQLEKSRLLSDRFSAERPKGSFSTLEIQRTEQGDSAMYLCASSSEGTDTYEQYFGPGTRLTVT.

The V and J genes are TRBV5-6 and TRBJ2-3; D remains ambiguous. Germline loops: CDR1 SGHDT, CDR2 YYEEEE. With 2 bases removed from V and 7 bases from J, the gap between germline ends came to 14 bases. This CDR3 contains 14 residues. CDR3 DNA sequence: TGTGCCAGCAGCTTATCACTCCCCACCTATACGCAGTATTTT. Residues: CASSLSLPTYTQYF.

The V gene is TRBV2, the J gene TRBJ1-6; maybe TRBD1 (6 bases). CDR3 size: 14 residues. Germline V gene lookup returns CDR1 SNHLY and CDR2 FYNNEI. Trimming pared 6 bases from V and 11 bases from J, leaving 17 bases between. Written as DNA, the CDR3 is TGTGCCAGCAGGAAGACAGGTCAAGGGCCACCCCTCCACTTT. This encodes CASRKTGQGPPLHF.

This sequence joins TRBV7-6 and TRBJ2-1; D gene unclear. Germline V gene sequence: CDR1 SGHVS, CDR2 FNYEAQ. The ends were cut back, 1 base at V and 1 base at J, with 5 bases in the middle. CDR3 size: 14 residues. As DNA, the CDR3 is TGTGCCAGCAGCTTAGACATTTCCTACAATGAGCAGTTCTTC. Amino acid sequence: CASSLDISYNEQFF.

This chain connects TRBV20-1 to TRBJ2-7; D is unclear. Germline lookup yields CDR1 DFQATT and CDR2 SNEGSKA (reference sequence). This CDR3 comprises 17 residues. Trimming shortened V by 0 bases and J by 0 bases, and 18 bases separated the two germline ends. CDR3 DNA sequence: TGCAGTGCTAGAGATTCAAATCTGGCGAGTAGCTCCTACGAGCAGTACTTC. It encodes CSARDSNLASSSYEQYF.

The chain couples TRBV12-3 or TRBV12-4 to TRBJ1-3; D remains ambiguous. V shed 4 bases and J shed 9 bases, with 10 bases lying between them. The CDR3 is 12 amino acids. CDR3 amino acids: CASSSSMGTIYF. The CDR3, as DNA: TGTGCCAGCAGTTCATCTATGGGCACCATATATTTT.

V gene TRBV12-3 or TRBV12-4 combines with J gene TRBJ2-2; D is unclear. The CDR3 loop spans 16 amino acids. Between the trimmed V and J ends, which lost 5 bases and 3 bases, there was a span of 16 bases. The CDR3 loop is CASSIVTLLYTGELFF. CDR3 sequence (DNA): TGTGCCAGCAGTATCGTGACCCTACTTTACACCGGGGAGCTGTTTTTT.

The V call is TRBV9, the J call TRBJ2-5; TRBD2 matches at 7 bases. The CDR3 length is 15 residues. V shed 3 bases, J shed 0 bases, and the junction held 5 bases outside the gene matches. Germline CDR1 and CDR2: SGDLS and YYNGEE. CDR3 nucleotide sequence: TGTGCCAGCAGCGCCCTAGCGGAGAACCAAGAGACCCAGTACTTC. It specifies CASSALAENQETQYF.

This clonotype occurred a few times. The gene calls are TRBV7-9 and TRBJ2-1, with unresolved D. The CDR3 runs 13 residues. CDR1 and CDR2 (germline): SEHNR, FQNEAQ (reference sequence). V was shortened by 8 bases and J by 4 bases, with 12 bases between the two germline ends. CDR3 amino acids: CASLLDPYNEQFF. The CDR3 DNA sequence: TGTGCCAGCCTACTGGACCCTTACAATGAGCAGTTCTTC.

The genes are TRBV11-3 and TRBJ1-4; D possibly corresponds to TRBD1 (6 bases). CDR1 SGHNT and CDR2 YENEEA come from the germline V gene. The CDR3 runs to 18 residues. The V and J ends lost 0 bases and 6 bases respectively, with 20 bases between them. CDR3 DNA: TGTGCCAGCAGCTTAGAGGAGGGGACACTTCCTGAGGATGAAAAACTGTTTTTT. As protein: CASSLEEGTLPEDEKLFF.

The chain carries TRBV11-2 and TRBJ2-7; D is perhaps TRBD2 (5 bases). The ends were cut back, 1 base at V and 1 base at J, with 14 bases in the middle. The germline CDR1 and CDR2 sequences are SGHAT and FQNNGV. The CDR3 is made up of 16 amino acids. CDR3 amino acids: CASSLVMWESSYEQYF. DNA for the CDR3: TGTGCCAGCAGCTTAGTGATGTGGGAGAGTTCCTACGAGCAGTACTTC.

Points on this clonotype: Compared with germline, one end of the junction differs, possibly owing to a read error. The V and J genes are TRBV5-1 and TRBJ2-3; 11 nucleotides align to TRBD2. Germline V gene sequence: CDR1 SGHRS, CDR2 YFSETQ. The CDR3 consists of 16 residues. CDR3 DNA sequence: TGCACCAGCAGCTGGGCCACTAGCGGGAGAACAGATACGCAGTATTTT. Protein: CTSSWATSGRTDTQYF.

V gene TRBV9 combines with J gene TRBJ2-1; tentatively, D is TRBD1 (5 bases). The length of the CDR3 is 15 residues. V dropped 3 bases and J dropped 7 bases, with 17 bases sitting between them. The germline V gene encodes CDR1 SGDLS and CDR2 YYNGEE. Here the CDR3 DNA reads TGTGCCAGCAGCGCCACAGACAGCCTGGCAAATGAGCAGTTCTTC. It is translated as CASSATDSLANEQFF.

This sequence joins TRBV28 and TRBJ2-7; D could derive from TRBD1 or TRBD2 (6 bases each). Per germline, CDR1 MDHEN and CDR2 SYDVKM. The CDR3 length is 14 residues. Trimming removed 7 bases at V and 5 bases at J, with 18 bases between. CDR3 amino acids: CASNQDSIADEQYF. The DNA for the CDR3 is TGTGCCAGCAACCAGGACAGTATAGCGGACGAGCAGTACTTC.

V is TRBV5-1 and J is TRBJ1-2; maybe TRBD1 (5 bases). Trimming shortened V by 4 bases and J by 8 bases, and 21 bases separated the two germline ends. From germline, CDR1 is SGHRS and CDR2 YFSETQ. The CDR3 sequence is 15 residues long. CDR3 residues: CASSTYGALLEGYTF. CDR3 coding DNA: TGCGCCAGCAGCACCTACGGGGCCTTGTTGGAGGGCTACACCTTC. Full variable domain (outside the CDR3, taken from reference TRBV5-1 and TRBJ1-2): KAGVTQTPRYLIKTRGQQVTLSCSPISGHRSVSWYQQTPGQGLQFLFEYFSETQRNKGNFPGRFSGRQFSNSRSEMNVSTLELGDSALYLCASSTYGALLEGYTFGSGTRLTVV.

This CDR3 reads CASSEATRVEQYF. In DNA form, the CDR3 reads TGTGCCAGCAGTGAAGCTACGAGGGTCGAGCAGTACTTC. The chain has TRBV2 and TRBJ2-5, with D possibly TRBD2 on 5 matching bases. TRBJ2-7 explains the end of the DNA better; the J call may be wrong. In germline, CDR1 is SNHLY, CDR2 FYNNEI. This CDR3 has 13 residues.

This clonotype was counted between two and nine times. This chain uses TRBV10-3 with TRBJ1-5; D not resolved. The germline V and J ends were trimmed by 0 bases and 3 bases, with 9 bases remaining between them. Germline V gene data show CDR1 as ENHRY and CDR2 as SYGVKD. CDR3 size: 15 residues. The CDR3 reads CAISESRHYNQPQHF. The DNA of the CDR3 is TGTGCCATCAGTGAGTCCCGACATTACAATCAGCCCCAGCATTTT.

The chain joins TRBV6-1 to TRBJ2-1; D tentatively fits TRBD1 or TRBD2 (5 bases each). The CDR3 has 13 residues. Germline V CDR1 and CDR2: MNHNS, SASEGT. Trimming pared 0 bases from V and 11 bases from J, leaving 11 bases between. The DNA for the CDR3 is TGTGCCAGCAGTGAAGCCTATGGGGGTCAGCAGTTCTTC. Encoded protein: CASSEAYGGQQFF.

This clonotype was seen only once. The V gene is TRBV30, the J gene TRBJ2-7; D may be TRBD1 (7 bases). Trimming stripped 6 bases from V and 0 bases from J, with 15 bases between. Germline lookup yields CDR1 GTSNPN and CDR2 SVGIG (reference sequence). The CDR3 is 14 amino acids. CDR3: CACNDQGGSYEQYF. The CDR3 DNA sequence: TGTGCCTGCAATGATCAGGGGGGCTCCTACGAGCAGTACTTC.